This paragraph reports one T cell receptor (beta chain). The data derive from a study of OX40 agonist ivuxolimab in advanced cancers. Study context: Dose-escalation subjects each had hepatocellular carcinoma, melanoma, renal cell or head and neck cancer.

Repertoires were generated with immunoSEQ multiplex PCR, while TCRdb's copy carries only in-frame clones and drops some. Of fewer than 90,000 clones in the sample, around nine tenths were seen once. Germline lookup yields CDR1 SGHTS and CDR2 YDEGEE. Trimming shortened V by 4 bases and J by 4 bases, and 9 bases separated the two germline ends. This CDR3 region has 13 residues. The sequence was obtained from an adult with an advanced solid tumor such as melanoma, head and neck, liver or kidney cancer. The chain combines TRBV5-8 with TRBJ1-5; D not resolved. Sequences were derived from CD4+ or CD8+ T cells sorted from blood, sampled in a trial of the OX40 agonist ivuxolimab. The CDR3 nucleotides read TGTGCCAGCAGCCGTGACAAGAATCAGCCCCAGCATTTT. Translated: CASSRDKNQPQHF.